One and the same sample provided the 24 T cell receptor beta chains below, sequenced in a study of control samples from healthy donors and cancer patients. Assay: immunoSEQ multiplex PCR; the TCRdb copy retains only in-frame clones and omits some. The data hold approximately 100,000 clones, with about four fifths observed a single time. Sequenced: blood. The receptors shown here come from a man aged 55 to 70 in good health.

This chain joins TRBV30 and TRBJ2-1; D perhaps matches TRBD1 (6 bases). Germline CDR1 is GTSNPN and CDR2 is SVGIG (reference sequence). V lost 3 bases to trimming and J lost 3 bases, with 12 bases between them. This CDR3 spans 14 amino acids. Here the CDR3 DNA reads TGTGCCTGGAGACAGGACAGATACTACAATGAGCAGTTCTTC. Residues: CAWRQDRYYNEQFF.

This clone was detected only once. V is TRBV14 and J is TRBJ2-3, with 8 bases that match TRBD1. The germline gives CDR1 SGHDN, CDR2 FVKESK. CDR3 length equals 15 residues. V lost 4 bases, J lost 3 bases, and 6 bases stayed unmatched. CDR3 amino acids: CASSRQGAGTDTQYF. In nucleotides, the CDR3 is TGTGCCAGCAGCCGTCAGGGGGCAGGAACAGATACGCAGTATTTT.

The CDR3 reads CASSLMGGRGTDTQYF. CDR3 in DNA: TGCGCCAGCAGCTTGATGGGCGGGAGGGGCACAGATACGCAGTATTTT. The V call is TRBV5-1, the J call TRBJ2-3; 9 bases fit TRBD2. Germline CDR1 reads SGHRS; CDR2 reads YFSETQ. The CDR3 extends over 16 amino acids. Losses at the gene ends were 1 base for V and 1 base for J; bases not matched to a gene: 4.

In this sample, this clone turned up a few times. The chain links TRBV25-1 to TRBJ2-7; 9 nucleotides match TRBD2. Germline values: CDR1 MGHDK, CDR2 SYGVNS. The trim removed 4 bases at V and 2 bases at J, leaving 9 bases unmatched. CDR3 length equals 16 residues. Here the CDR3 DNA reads TGTGCCAGCAGTGCTGCGGTGGGCGGGAGGGCCTACGAGCAGTACTTC. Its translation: CASSAAVGGRAYEQYF.

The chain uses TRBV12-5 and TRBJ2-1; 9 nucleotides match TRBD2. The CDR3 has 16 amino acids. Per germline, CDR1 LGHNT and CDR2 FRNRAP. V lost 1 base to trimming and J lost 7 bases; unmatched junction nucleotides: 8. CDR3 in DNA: TGTGCTAGTGGTTTGGATGGCGGGAGGGAGGTGAATGAGCAGTTCTTC. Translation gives CASGLDGGREVNEQFF.

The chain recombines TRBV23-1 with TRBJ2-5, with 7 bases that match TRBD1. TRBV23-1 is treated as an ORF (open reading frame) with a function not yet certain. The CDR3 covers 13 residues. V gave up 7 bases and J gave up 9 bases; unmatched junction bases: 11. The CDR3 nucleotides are TGCGCCAGCAACCCCGGGACAGCAGCGGCCCAGTACTTC. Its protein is CASNPGTAAAQYF.

CDR3 protein: CASSQDRGSGSGGELFF. In nucleotides, the CDR3 is TGTGCCAGCAGCCAAGATCGGGGTAGCGGGAGTGGCGGGGAGCTGTTTTTT. The chain recombines TRBV3-1 (or the pseudogene TRBV3-2) with TRBJ2-2; 9 bases line up with TRBD2. The germline V gene encodes CDR1 LGHDT and CDR2 YNNKEL (reference sequence). V gave up 0 bases and J gave up 7 bases; unmatched junction bases: 9. This CDR3 spans 17 amino acids.

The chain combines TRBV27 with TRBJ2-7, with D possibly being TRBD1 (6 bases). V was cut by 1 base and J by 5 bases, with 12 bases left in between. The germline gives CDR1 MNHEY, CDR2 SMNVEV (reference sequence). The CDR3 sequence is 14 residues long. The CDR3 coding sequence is TGTGCCAGCAGTTTATACAGGGATGGCGACGAGCAGTACTTC. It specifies CASSLYRDGDEQYF.

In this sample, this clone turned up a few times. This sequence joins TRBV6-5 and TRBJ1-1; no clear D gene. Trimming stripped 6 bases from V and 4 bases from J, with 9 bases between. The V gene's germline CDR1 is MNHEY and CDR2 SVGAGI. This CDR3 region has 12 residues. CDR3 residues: CASRGLGTEAFF. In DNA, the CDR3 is TGTGCCAGCAGGGGCCTCGGCACTGAAGCTTTCTTT.

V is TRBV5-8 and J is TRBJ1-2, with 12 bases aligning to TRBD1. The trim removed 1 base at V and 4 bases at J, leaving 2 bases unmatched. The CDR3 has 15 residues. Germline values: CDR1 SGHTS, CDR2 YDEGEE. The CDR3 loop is CASSLRDRGPYGYTF. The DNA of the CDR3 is TGTGCCAGCAGCTTGAGGGACAGGGGGCCCTATGGCTACACCTTC. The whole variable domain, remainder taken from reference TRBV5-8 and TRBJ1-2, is EAGVTQSPTHLIKTRGQQATLRCSPISGHTSVYWYQQALGLGLQFLLWYDEGEERNRGNFPPRFSGRQFPNYSSELNVNALELEDSALYLCASSLRDRGPYGYTFGSGTRLTVV.

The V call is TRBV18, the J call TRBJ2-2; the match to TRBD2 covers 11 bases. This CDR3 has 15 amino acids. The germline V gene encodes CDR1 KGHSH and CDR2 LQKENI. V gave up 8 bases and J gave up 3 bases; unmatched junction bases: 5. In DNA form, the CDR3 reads TGTGCCAGCGCTGGGACTAGCGGTGACACCGGGGAGCTGTTTTTT. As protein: CASAGTSGDTGELFF.

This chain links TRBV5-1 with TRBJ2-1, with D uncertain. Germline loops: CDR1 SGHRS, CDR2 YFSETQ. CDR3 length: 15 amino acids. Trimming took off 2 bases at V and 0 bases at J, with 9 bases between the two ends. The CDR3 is CASSLEASSYNEQFF. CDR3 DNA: TGCGCCAGCAGCTTAGAGGCCAGCTCCTACAATGAGCAGTTCTTC.

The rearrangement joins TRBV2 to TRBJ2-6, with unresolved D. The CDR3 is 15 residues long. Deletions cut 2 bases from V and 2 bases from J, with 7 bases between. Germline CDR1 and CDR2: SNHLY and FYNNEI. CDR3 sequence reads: CASSERGTGANVLTF. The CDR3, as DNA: TGTGCCAGCAGTGAACGTGGTACTGGGGCCAACGTCCTGACTTTC.

CDR3 nucleotide sequence: TGTGCCAGCAGCTTAAGAATAGCGGGCTACAATGAGCAGTTCTTC. Protein product: CASSLRIAGYNEQFF. The genes are TRBV11-2 and TRBJ2-1; 7 nucleotides match TRBD2. J lost 3 bases, V lost 2 bases, and 4 bases had no gene match. Germline loops: CDR1 SGHAT, CDR2 FQNNGV. The CDR3 has 15 amino acids.

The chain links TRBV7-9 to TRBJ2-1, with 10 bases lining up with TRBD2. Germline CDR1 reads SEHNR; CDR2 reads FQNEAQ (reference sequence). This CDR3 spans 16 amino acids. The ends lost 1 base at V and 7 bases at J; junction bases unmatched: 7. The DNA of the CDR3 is TGTGCCAGCAGCTTAGAAACTAGCGGGAAGGGGAATGAGCAGTTCTTC. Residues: CASSLETSGKGNEQFF.

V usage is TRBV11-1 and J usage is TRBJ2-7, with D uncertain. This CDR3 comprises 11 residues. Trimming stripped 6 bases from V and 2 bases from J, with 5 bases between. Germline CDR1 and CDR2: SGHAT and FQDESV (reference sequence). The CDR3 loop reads CASSMAYEQYF. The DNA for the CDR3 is TGTGCCAGCAGTATGGCCTACGAGCAGTACTTC.

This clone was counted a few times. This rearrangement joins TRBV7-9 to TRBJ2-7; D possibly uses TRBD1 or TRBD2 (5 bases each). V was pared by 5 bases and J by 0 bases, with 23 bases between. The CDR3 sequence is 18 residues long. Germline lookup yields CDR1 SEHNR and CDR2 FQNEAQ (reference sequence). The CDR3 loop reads CASSELLRRGAGSYEQYF. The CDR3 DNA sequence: TGTGCCAGCAGCGAACTTCTTAGGAGAGGGGCTGGCTCCTACGAGCAGTACTTC.

The CDR3 nucleotides are TGTGCCAGCAGCTTACGGACTAGCAGCCATGAGCAGTTCTTC. This gives the protein CASSLRTSSHEQFF. The chain has TRBV7-8 and TRBJ2-1; 8 nucleotides match TRBD2. V lost 2 bases and J lost 8; bases outside the gene matches: 5. This CDR3 comprises 14 residues. Looked up from germline, CDR1 is SGHVS and CDR2 is FQNEAQ.

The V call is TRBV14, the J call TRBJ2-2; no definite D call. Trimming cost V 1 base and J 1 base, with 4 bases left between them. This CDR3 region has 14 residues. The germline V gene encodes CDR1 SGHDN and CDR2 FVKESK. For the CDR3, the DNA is TGTGCCAGCAGCCAAGGACTGAACACCGGGGAGCTGTTTTTT. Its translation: CASSQGLNTGELFF. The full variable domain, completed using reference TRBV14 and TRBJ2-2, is EAGVTQFPSHSVIEKGQTVTLRCDPISGHDNLYWYRRVMGKEIKFLLHFVKESKQDESGMPNNRFLAERTGGTYSTLKVQPAELEDSGVYFCASSQGLNTGELFFGEGSRLTVL.

For the CDR3, the DNA is TGTGCCAGCAGCGTAGATGTGGGTAGCTCCTACGAGCAGTACTTC. The encoded protein is CASSVDVGSSYEQYF. The chain is built from TRBV9 and TRBJ2-7; D is uncertain. Trimming pared 0 bases from V and 0 bases from J, leaving 10 bases between. Germline V gene sequence: CDR1 SGDLS, CDR2 YYNGEE. This CDR3 has 15 residues.

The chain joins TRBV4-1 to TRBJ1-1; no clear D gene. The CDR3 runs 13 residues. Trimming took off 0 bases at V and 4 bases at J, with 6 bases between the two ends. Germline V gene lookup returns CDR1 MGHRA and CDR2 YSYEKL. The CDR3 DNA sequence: TGCGCCAGCAGCCAAGATAGTACCACTGAAGCTTTCTTT. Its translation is CASSQDSTTEAFF.

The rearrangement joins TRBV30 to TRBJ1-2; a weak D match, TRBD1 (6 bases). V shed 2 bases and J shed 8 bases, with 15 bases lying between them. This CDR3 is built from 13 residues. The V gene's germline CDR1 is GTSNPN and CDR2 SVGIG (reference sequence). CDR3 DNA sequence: TGTGCCTGGAGTCCAGGGGAAGCGGGGGGCTACACCTTC. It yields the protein CAWSPGEAGGYTF.

CDR3 sequence: CASSVVASGDTGELFF. The CDR3 region has the DNA TGTGCCAGCAGCGTAGTGGCTAGCGGGGACACCGGGGAGCTGTTTTTT. The chain uses TRBV9 and TRBJ2-2; 9 nucleotides align to TRBD2. This CDR3 has 16 amino acids. The trim removed 0 bases at V and 3 bases at J, leaving 3 bases unmatched. CDR1 SGDLS and CDR2 YYNGEE come from the germline V gene.

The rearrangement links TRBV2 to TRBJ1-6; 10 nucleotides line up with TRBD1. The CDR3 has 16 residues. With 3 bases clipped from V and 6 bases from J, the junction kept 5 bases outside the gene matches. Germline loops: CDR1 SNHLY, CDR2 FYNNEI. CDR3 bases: TGTGCCAGCAGTGAGACAGGGGGCGAGCGTAATTCACCCCTCCACTTT. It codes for CASSETGGERNSPLHF.